Each of the 28 T cell receptor beta chains below was sequenced from the same sample in a study of blood T cell repertoires in COVID-19. Data came from immunoSEQ multiplex PCR; TCRdb stores just in-frame clones and leaves some out. The data contain roughly 100,000 clones, 88% of them singletons. The sequenced sample consisted of peripheral blood. Source of these receptors: a human donor in a cohort sampled during active COVID-19.

V and J are TRBV7-2 and TRBJ2-7; perhaps TRBD2 as D (6 bases). V gave up 4 bases and J gave up 0 bases, with 10 bases separating them. Germline CDR1 and CDR2: SGHTA and FQGNSA. The CDR3 extends over 14 amino acids. The CDR3 loop is CASSYTGSSYEQYF. Written as DNA, the CDR3 is TGTGCCAGCAGCTATACCGGGAGCTCCTACGAGCAGTACTTC. Complete variable domain (other parts from reference TRBV7-2 and TRBJ2-7): GAGVSQSPSNKVTEKGKDVELRCDPISGHTALYWYRQSLGQGLEFLIYFQGNSAPDKSGLPSDRFSAERTGGSVSTLTIQRTQQEDSAVYLCASSYTGSSYEQYFGPGTRLTVT.

The CDR3 sequence: CASSLTSGRYNEQFF. The CDR3 DNA reads TGTGCCAGCAGCCTGACTAGCGGGAGGTACAATGAGCAGTTCTTC. The chain combines TRBV11-3 with TRBJ2-1; 13 bases agree with TRBD2. Germline assignment: CDR1 SGHNT and CDR2 YENEEA. The CDR3 extends over 15 amino acids. V was pared by 5 bases and J by 4 bases, with 2 bases of the junction left unmatched.

The chain is built from TRBV28 and TRBJ1-1; D gene uncertain. The CDR3 contains 12 residues. Trimming took off 2 bases at V and 11 bases at J, with 12 bases between the two ends. Looked up from germline, CDR1 is MDHEN and CDR2 is SYDVKM. CDR3 sequence reads: CASSLRPGEAFF. CDR3 nucleotide sequence: TGTGCCAGCAGTTTACGTCCGGGAGAGGCTTTCTTT.

The chain is built from TRBV5-1 and TRBJ2-7, with no clear D. Germline V gene sequence: CDR1 SGHRS, CDR2 YFSETQ. The CDR3 is made up of 16 amino acids. V was clipped by 1 base and J by 1 base, with 15 bases between them. CDR3 region: CASSLSGITLSYEQYF. CDR3 nucleotides: TGCGCCAGCAGCTTGTCCGGTATCACCTTATCCTACGAGCAGTACTTC. Full variable domain (remainder filled in from reference TRBV5-1 and TRBJ2-7): KAGVTQTPRYLIKTRGQQVTLSCSPISGHRSVSWYQQTPGQGLQFLFEYFSETQRNKGNFPGRFSGRQFSNSRSEMNVSTLELGDSALYLCASSLSGITLSYEQYFGPGTRLTVT.

This clone has a single count. The chain joins TRBV7-3 to TRBJ2-7, with a possible D match to TRBD2 (6 bases). The ends were cut back, 5 bases at V and 2 bases at J, with 16 bases in the middle. From germline, CDR1 is SGHTA and CDR2 FQGTGA. The CDR3 has 15 amino acids. CDR3 coding DNA: TGTGCCAGCAGCCTTATTAGCGGTCTTACCTACGAGCAGTACTTC. This codes for CASSLISGLTYEQYF.

The CDR3, as DNA: TGTGCCAGCAGCGTAGGGGACAACTACGAGCAGTACTTC. It is translated as CASSVGDNYEQYF. V is TRBV9 and J is TRBJ2-7, with a possible D match to TRBD1 (6 bases). This CDR3 is built from 13 residues. V lost 0 bases and J lost 3, with 7 bases in between. Germline V gene lookup returns CDR1 SGDLS and CDR2 YYNGEE.

The rearrangement links TRBV6-5 to TRBJ1-5, with 7 nucleotides matching TRBD1. CDR1 MNHEY and CDR2 SVGAGI come from the germline V gene. Trimming removed 6 bases from V and 5 bases from J; junction bases left unmatched: 10. This CDR3 spans 15 amino acids. In DNA, the CDR3 is TGTGCCAGCAGCCAGAGAGGGGGCCGGGATCAGCCCCAGCATTTT. Translation: CASSQRGGRDQPQHF.

This clone was seen only a few times. The chain combines TRBV5-1 with TRBJ2-7, with a weak D call TRBD1 (6 bases). Germline lookup yields CDR1 SGHRS and CDR2 YFSETQ. The CDR3 runs to 14 residues. Trimming took 4 bases from V and 3 from J, leaving 14 bases between them. As DNA, the CDR3 is TGCGCCAGCAGCCCAGGGGTACAGGGCTACGAGCAGTACTTC. Translation gives CASSPGVQGYEQYF.

The table lists this clone with a count of one. The chain has TRBV12-3 or TRBV12-4 and TRBJ2-7; D perhaps matches TRBD1 (6 bases). The V gene lost 6 bases and the J gene lost 2 bases, with 8 bases spanning the gap. There are 12 residues in the CDR3. CDR3 sequence reads: CASSRTAYEQYF. In nucleotides, the CDR3 is TGTGCCAGCAGCCGGACAGCCTACGAGCAGTACTTC.

J is TRBJ2-3 and V is TRBV21-1; the D call in the table, TRBD2, was not verified against the DNA. TRBV21-1 counts as a pseudogene. The CDR3 is made up of 14 amino acids. This CDR3 is CARHRDSASDTQYF. CDR3 DNA: TGTGCCAGACATCGGGACTCGGCCAGCGATACGCAGTATTTT.

The gene calls are TRBV7-2 and TRBJ2-7; the match to TRBD2 covers 9 bases. CDR3 length: 15 amino acids. CDR1 SGHTA and CDR2 FQGNSA come from the germline V gene. V lost 4 bases to trimming and J lost 2 bases; unmatched junction nucleotides: 6. The CDR3 spells CASSSNSGSPYEQYF. The CDR3 DNA reads as TGTGCCAGCAGCTCCAATAGCGGGAGCCCCTACGAGCAGTACTTC. Full variable domain (outside the CDR3, taken from reference TRBV7-2 and TRBJ2-7): GAGVSQSPSNKVTEKGKDVELRCDPISGHTALYWYRQSLGQGLEFLIYFQGNSAPDKSGLPSDRFSAERTGGSVSTLTIQRTQQEDSAVYLCASSSNSGSPYEQYFGPGTRLTVT.

The rearrangement joins TRBV27 to TRBJ2-2; 7 positions agree with TRBD1. V was clipped by 6 bases and J by 1 base; unmatched bases: 5. The CDR3 is made up of 15 amino acids. CDR1 and CDR2 from the germline V gene are MNHEY and SMNVEV (reference sequence). This CDR3 reads CASRSWTGNTGELFF. The CDR3 coding sequence is TGTGCCAGCAGATCGTGGACAGGGAACACCGGGGAGCTGTTTTTT.

The rearrangement joins TRBV9 to TRBJ1-6; D may be TRBD1 (5 bases). Looked up from germline, CDR1 is SGDLS and CDR2 is YYNGEE. V dropped 0 bases and J dropped 4 bases, with 8 bases sitting between them. The CDR3 totals 15 residues. The CDR3 is CASSVGQGYNSPLHF. The CDR3 bases are TGTGCCAGCAGCGTAGGGCAGGGATATAATTCACCCCTCCACTTT.

The chain combines TRBV5-4 with TRBJ2-3; 8 positions match TRBD2. Germline V gene lookup returns CDR1 SGHNT and CDR2 YYREEE (reference sequence). This CDR3 comprises 17 residues. The J segment lost 0 bases and the V segment lost 4 bases, leaving 10 bases of the junction unmatched. CDR3 residues: CASSPSALAGSTDTQYF. In nucleotides, the CDR3 is TGTGCCAGCAGCCCTTCGGCGTTAGCGGGAAGCACAGATACGCAGTATTTT. Variable domain in full (rest from reference TRBV5-4 and TRBJ2-3): ETGVTQSPTHLIKTRGQQVTLRCSSQSGHNTVSWYQQALGQGPQFIFQYYREEENGRGNFPPRFSGLQFPNYSSELNVNALELDDSALYLCASSPSALAGSTDTQYFGPGTRLTVL.

The V gene is TRBV6-1, the J gene TRBJ1-6, with 7 bases lining up with TRBD1. Germline assignment: CDR1 MNHNS and CDR2 SASEGT. This CDR3 has 16 amino acids. V lost 1 base, J lost 5 bases, and 5 bases stayed unmatched. The CDR3 coding sequence is TGTGCCAGCAGTGAAGTAGGGGGCGCAGATAATTCACCCCTCCACTTT. Amino acid sequence: CASSEVGGADNSPLHF.

V usage is TRBV30 and J usage is TRBJ2-1; 7 bases match TRBD1. This CDR3 comprises 16 residues. The germline V gene has CDR1 GTSNPN and CDR2 SVGIG (reference sequence). V shed 1 base and J 2 bases; nucleotides not matched to a gene: 8. In DNA, the CDR3 is TGTGCCTGGAGTGGAGCCCCGACAGGGCCCTACAATGAGCAGTTCTTC. Protein: CAWSGAPTGPYNEQFF.

The V call is TRBV7-9, the J call TRBJ1-2; D unresolved. Germline assignment: CDR1 SEHNR and CDR2 FQNEAQ (reference sequence). The CDR3 sequence is 12 residues long. Deletions cut 1 base from V and 8 bases from J, with 8 bases between. CDR3 DNA: TGTGCCAGCAGCTTAGACCCAGAAGGCTACACCTTC. Protein product: CASSLDPEGYTF.

J is TRBJ1-2 and V is TRBV5-1, with 10 bases lining up with TRBD1. The CDR3 runs 13 residues. With 4 bases clipped from V and 6 bases from J, the junction kept 3 bases outside the gene matches. CDR1 is SGHRS, CDR2 YFSETQ, per germline. DNA for the CDR3: TGCGCCAGCAGCGAGGACAGGGGGAATGGCTACACCTTC. It is translated as CASSEDRGNGYTF.

CDR3 loop: CAWQGGSRGNQPQHF. CDR3 in DNA: TGTGCCTGGCAGGGTGGGTCGCGAGGCAATCAGCCCCAGCATTTT. The V and J genes are TRBV30 and TRBJ1-5; tentatively, D is TRBD1 (5 bases). The length of the CDR3 is 15 residues. Between the trimmed V and J ends, which lost 5 bases and 2 bases, there was a span of 16 bases. Germline V lookup: CDR1 GTSNPN, CDR2 SVGIG (reference sequence). The variable domain in full, completed from reference TRBV30 and TRBJ1-5, reads SQTIHQWPATLVQPVGSPLSLECTVEGTSNPNLYWYRQAAGRGLQLLFYSVGIGQISSEVPQNLSASRPQDRQFILSSKKLLLSDSGFYLCAWQGGSRGNQPQHFGDGTRLSIL.

V gene TRBV9 combines with J gene TRBJ2-3; D not resolved. The length of the CDR3 is 14 residues. Trimming took off 2 bases at V and 0 bases at J, with 7 bases between the two ends. Germline CDR1 is SGDLS and CDR2 is YYNGEE. Written as DNA, the CDR3 is TGTGCCAGCAGCGTCGGAGTAAGCACAGATACGCAGTATTTT. As protein: CASSVGVSTDTQYF.

The chain carries TRBV4-1 and TRBJ2-6; 10 nucleotides line up with TRBD1. Unmatched junction bases numbered 4, after V lost 0 bases and J lost 2 bases. Germline V gene lookup returns CDR1 MGHRA and CDR2 YSYEKL. The CDR3 contains 18 residues. Here the CDR3 reads CASSQDGTGEPGANVLTF. CDR3 DNA: TGCGCCAGCAGCCAAGATGGGACAGGGGAACCTGGGGCCAACGTCCTGACTTTC.

The DNA of the CDR3 is TGCGCCAGCAGCCAGGAGGTGACGAACACTGAAGCTTTCTTT. This sequence encodes CASSQEVTNTEAFF. V is TRBV4-3 and J is TRBJ1-1; D unclear. This CDR3 has 14 residues. CDR1 and CDR2 from the germline V gene are LGHNA and YSLEER. Trimming took 3 bases from V and 1 from J, leaving 9 bases between them.

The chain is built from TRBV18 and TRBJ2-7; the D gene is possibly TRBD2 (5 bases). Deletions cut 2 bases from V and 7 bases from J, with 12 bases between. Germline V gene data show CDR1 as KGHSH and CDR2 as LQKENI. This CDR3 comprises 13 residues. The CDR3 is CASSPAATGEQYF. CDR3 nucleotide sequence: TGTGCCAGCTCACCAGCAGCGACGGGGGAGCAGTACTTC.

J is TRBJ1-5 and V is TRBV30; TRBD1 might be the D (5 bases). The CDR3 covers 13 residues. In germline, CDR1 is GTSNPN, CDR2 SVGIG (reference sequence). The V and J ends lost 1 base and 6 bases respectively, with 10 bases between them. The CDR3 loop reads CAWSEGEGQPQHF. The CDR3, as DNA: TGTGCCTGGAGTGAAGGGGAGGGTCAGCCCCAGCATTTT.

The rearrangement joins TRBV19 to TRBJ2-7; possibly TRBD2 for D (6 bases). Germline V gene lookup returns CDR1 LNHDA and CDR2 SQIVND (reference sequence). This CDR3 is 14 amino acids long. V shed 6 bases and J shed 6 bases, with 18 bases lying between them. CDR3 DNA sequence: TGTGCCAGTAGCGCAACACGGGAGATCTTCGAGCAGTACTTC. This encodes CASSATREIFEQYF. The full variable domain, rest sourced from reference TRBV19 and TRBJ2-7, is DGGITQSPKYLFRKEGQNVTLSCEQNLNHDAMYWYRQDPGQGLRLIYYSQIVNDFQKGDIAEGYSVSREKKESFPLTVTSAQKNPTAFYLCASSATREIFEQYFGPGTRLTVT.

The V gene is TRBV11-3, the J gene TRBJ2-1; D is unresolved. V was cut by 3 bases and J by 8 bases, with 14 bases left in between. Germline V gene sequence: CDR1 SGHNT, CDR2 YENEEA. The CDR3 loop spans 14 amino acids. This CDR3 reads CASSFSLGNDEQFF. Here the CDR3 DNA reads TGTGCCAGCAGCTTCTCTCTAGGTAACGATGAGCAGTTCTTC.

This chain links TRBV4-1 with TRBJ1-5; 9 bases map to TRBD1. From germline, CDR1 is MGHRA and CDR2 YSYEKL. This CDR3 has 20 residues. Germline trimming cut 6 bases from V and 0 bases from J; bases unmatched to any gene: 18. CDR3 in DNA: TGCGCCAGCAGTCATACCCCGGGACAGGGCCCCTCCTATAGCAATCAGCCCCAGCATTTT. It yields the protein CASSHTPGQGPSYSNQPQHF.

This chain links TRBV28 with TRBJ2-5; maybe TRBD2 (7 bases). There are 12 residues in the CDR3. Germline-derived CDR1 and CDR2 are MDHEN and SYDVKM. V was pared by 8 bases and J by 5 bases, with 12 bases between. CDR3 DNA sequence: TGTGCCAGCGGGGGGGCGGGGGAGACCCAGTACTTC. Translated, it gives CASGGAGETQYF.